This T cell receptor (beta chain) came from a study of T cell responses to AZD1222 COVID-19 vaccine. V was clipped by 0 bases and J by 2 bases, with 8 bases between them. The CDR3 totals 15 residues. The germline V gene encodes CDR1 SGHRS and CDR2 YFSETQ. Here immunoSEQ multiplex PCR was the method, and the copy in TCRdb shows in-frame clones only, minus some. The sample holds approximately 150,000 clones, approximately 88% seen once. The receptor's source is an adult who received the MenACWY meningococcal vaccine as a control. This chain joins TRBV5-1 and TRBJ2-2; the D is unclear. This specimen was peripheral blood, taken 28 days after the second dose of the MenACWY control vaccine. Here the CDR3 DNA reads TGCGCCAGCAGCTTGGTCCCGAGCAACACCGGGGAGCTGTTTTTT. Protein sequence: CASSLVPSNTGELFF.